The rows below give T cell receptor beta chains drawn from one sample of a study of blood T cells in healthy people across ages. Via MiXCR, TCRdb re-called the 5' RACE reads, giving one row per CDR3 protein. The table includes about 1.4 million distinct CDR3 sequences, almost 60% detected once. The sequenced sample consisted of blood. These receptors all stem from a man aged 18 to 30 in good health. Each CDR3 is given with its conserved first and last residue. The D gene is left open where the match is weak. For some rows the clone size is stated as once, few or many, or as a class when expanded; others skip it.

V	D	J	size	CDR3	DNA
TRBV9	.	TRBJ2-1	.	CASSVGGAQFF	TGTGCCAGCAGCGTTGGGGGGGCGCAGTTCTTC
TRBV4-1	.	TRBJ2-7	.	CASSPTRTPYEQYF	TGCGCCAGCAGCCCGACTAGGACTCCCTACGAGCAGTACTTC
TRBV20-1	.	TRBJ2-3	few	CSASGLQADYDLGGTDTQYF	TGCAGTGCTAGCGGTCTACAGGCGGATTACGACCTAGGGGGTACAGATACGCAGTATTTT
TRBV20-1	.	TRBJ1-2	.	CSASLSIGYGYTF	TGCAGTGCTAGCCTGAGTATTGGTTATGGCTACACCTTC
TRBV4-1	.	TRBJ1-6	once	CASSQDSRAGLFNSPLHF	TGCGCCAGCAGCCAAGATTCAAGGGCAGGACTATTTAATTCACCCCTCCACTTT
TRBV4-1	.	TRBJ1-5	.	CASSRAGLAGLGNQPQHF	TGCGCCAGCAGCCGCGCCGGGCTGGCCGGGTTGGGCAATCAGCCCCAGCATTTT
TRBV10-3	.	TRBJ1-3	.	CAISEGSVSGNTIYF	TGTGCCATCAGTGAGGGCAGCGTCTCTGGAAACACCATATATTTT
TRBV29-1	.	TRBJ2-1	.	CSVTKGLRSIKDEQFF	TGCAGCGTTACAAAGGGCCTTAGGTCTATTAAAGATGAGCAGTTCTTC
TRBV12-3/TRBV12-4	TRBD2	TRBJ2-1	.	CASSTSGSLYNEQFF	TGTGCCAGCAGTACTAGCGGGAGCCTATACAATGAGCAGTTCTTC
TRBV27	TRBD1	TRBJ2-1	.	CASSPQGAPEDNGQFF	TGTGCCAGCAGTCCACAGGGGGCGCCTGAAGACAATGGGCAGTTCTTC
TRBV25-1	.	TRBJ1-6	.	CASSEWGSPLHF	TGTGCCAGCAGTGAATGGGGTTCACCCCTCCACTTT
TRBV20-1	.	TRBJ2-5	few	CSAIALGRQSETQYF	TGCAGTGCTATAGCCCTAGGTCGCCAGTCGGAGACCCAGTACTTC
TRBV29-1	.	TRBJ2-1	.	CSVEDRQGSGNEQFF	TGCAGCGTTGAAGATAGGCAGGGATCTGGGAATGAGCAGTTCTTC
TRBV10-2	.	TRBJ1-1	.	CASSDRGTGRDTEAFF	TGCGCCAGCAGTGATAGGGGGACGGGGCGGGACACTGAAGCTTTCTTT
TRBV6-5	.	TRBJ2-3	few	CASSRAQQDTQYF	TGTGCCAGCAGTCGCGCTCAGCAGGATACGCAGTATTTT
TRBV28	.	TRBJ2-3	.	CASSPLGLGTDTQYF	TGTGCCAGCAGCCCCTTGGGGCTCGGGACAGATACGCAGTATTTT
TRBV28	.	TRBJ2-3	.	CASSTIDSTDTQYF	TGTGCCAGCAGTACAATTGACAGCACAGATACGCAGTATTTT
TRBV14	.	TRBJ2-7	.	CASSLGYRYEQYF	TGTGCCAGCAGCCTTGGTTACCGCTACGAGCAGTACTTC
TRBV28	.	TRBJ2-4	.	CASSRDRPLGGQYF	TGTGCCAGCAGCCGGGACCGCCCCCTGGGCGGTCAGTACTTC
TRBV27	.	TRBJ2-3	few	CASSFELTDTQYF	TGTGCCAGCAGTTTCGAACTGACAGATACGCAGTATTTT
TRBV20-1	.	TRBJ2-7	.	CSANPGFEQYF	TGCAGTGCTAACCCAGGGTTCGAGCAGTACTTC
TRBV5-4	.	TRBJ2-7	.	CASSYHPEVRYYEQYF	TGTGCCAGCAGCTACCACCCCGAGGTCCGATACTACGAGCAGTACTTC
TRBV6-5	TRBD2	TRBJ2-5	.	CASSVLAGDLAQYF	TGTGCCAGCAGCGTACTAGCGGGGGATTTGGCCCAGTACTTC
TRBV6-7	.	TRBJ1-4	.	CASSYSPWDEKLFF	TGTGCCAGCAGTTACTCTCCGTGGGATGAAAAACTGTTTTTT
TRBV20-1	TRBD2	TRBJ2-2	few	CSASPGGSTGELFF	TGCAGTGCTAGTCCGGGAGGGAGCACCGGGGAGCTGTTTTTT
TRBV12-3/TRBV12-4	.	TRBJ2-7	.	CASSPSGDYEQYF	TGTGCCAGCAGCCCCTCTGGGGACTACGAGCAGTACTTC
TRBV4-3	TRBD1	TRBJ1-5	few	CASSRRTGTNQPQHF	TGCGCCAGCAGCCGTAGGACAGGCACCAATCAGCCCCAGCATTTT
TRBV18	TRBD1	TRBJ2-7	few	CASSPGTGLHEQYF	TGTGCCAGCTCCCCTGGGACAGGGCTCCACGAGCAGTACTTC
TRBV6-6	.	TRBJ2-3	few	CASSYSKQSTDTQYF	TGTGCCAGCAGTTACTCGAAACAGAGCACAGATACGCAGTATTTT
TRBV4-2	.	TRBJ1-5	many	CASSQDRDQPQHF	TGTGCCAGCAGCCAAGATAGAGATCAGCCCCAGCATTTT
TRBV4-3	.	TRBJ1-1	few	CASSQDNSWAFF	TGCGCCAGCAGCCAAGATAACTCTTGGGCTTTCTTT
TRBV20-1	TRBD1	TRBJ1-2	.	CSARGAGGNYGYTF	TGCAGTGCTAGGGGGGCAGGGGGCAACTATGGCTACACCTTC
TRBV20-1	.	TRBJ2-5	.	CSASNEGRRETQYF	TGCAGTGCTAGCAATGAGGGACGACGTGAGACCCAGTACTTC
TRBV20-1	TRBD1	TRBJ2-1	.	CSARGQGGDNEQFF	TGCAGTGCTAGGGGACAGGGGGGGGACAATGAGCAGTTCTTC
TRBV4-3	.	TRBJ2-7	.	CASSQEPGRSYNEQYF	TGCGCCAGCAGCCAAGAGCCGGGGCGCTCCTACAATGAGCAGTACTTC
TRBV20-1	.	TRBJ2-1	.	CSARAQRGANYNEQFF	TGCAGTGCTAGAGCTCAACGGGGAGCCAATTACAATGAGCAGTTCTTC
TRBV16	.	TRBJ1-2	few	CASSQSTVSPKGYTF	TGTGCCAGCAGCCAATCGACAGTCTCCCCTAAGGGCTACACCTTC
TRBV7-9	TRBD1	TRBJ1-1	.	CASSPTQGANEAFF	TGTGCCAGCAGCCCAACACAGGGGGCCAATGAAGCTTTCTTT
TRBV4-1	.	TRBJ1-1	.	CASSQGGQGDIMSTEAFF	TGCGCCAGCAGCCAAGGAGGGCAAGGGGACATCATGAGCACTGAAGCTTTCTTT
TRBV6-5	TRBD2	TRBJ2-1	.	CASSYGTSGAYNEQFF	TGTGCCAGCAGTTATGGGACTAGCGGTGCCTACAATGAGCAGTTCTTC
TRBV12-3/TRBV12-4	TRBD2	TRBJ2-1	.	CASSSGLRLADGKYNEQFF	TGTGCCAGCAGTTCCGGATTGAGGCTAGCGGATGGAAAGTACAATGAGCAGTTCTTC
TRBV6-2/TRBV6-3	.	TRBJ2-7	.	CASSYGAGEYEQYF	TGTGCCAGCAGTTACGGCGCAGGGGAGTACGAGCAGTACTTC
TRBV2	.	TRBJ2-3	.	CASSNRDTRTDTQYF	TGTGCCAGCAGTAACCGGGACACCCGCACAGATACGCAGTATTTT
TRBV5-1	.	TRBJ1-1	.	CASSLAGQGKGNTEAFF	TGCGCCAGCAGCTTGGCCGGGCAGGGGAAGGGGAACACTGAAGCTTTCTTT